Given below is one TCR beta chain in context. Antigen specificity is unknown. The data stem from a study of cytomegalovirus exposure and HLA in healthy donors. Whole-study findings and limits: The tendency of first-cohort TCR clusters to co-occur in the 120 validation repertoires was the finding of a later analysis. Diagnosis of cytomegalovirus status made by the classifier reportedly showed high specificity and sensitivity.

Only in-frame clones appear in the TCRdb table, and some are missing; sequencing was by immunoSEQ multiplex PCR. The data hold about 240,000 clones, with around 87% observed a single time. This CDR3 contains 19 residues. The junction had 22 bases not matched to a gene; V was cut back by 4 bases and J by 6 bases. The germline V gene encodes CDR1 SGHNT and CDR2 YYREEE (reference sequence). Separation from the roughly 680-subject first cohort characterized the 120-subject validation cohort, to which the donors belonged. The sequence derives from a woman in her thirties in good health and CMV-seropositive. This sequence joins TRBV5-4 and TRBJ1-1; 9 nucleotides agree with TRBD1. Sequencing was carried out using PBMCs. The CDR3 coding sequence is TGTGCCAGCAGCCTGGATACTTGGGGGACAGGGTCAGGGAGAGCTGAAGCTTTCTTT. It yields the protein CASSLDTWGTGSGRAEAFF.